Shown below are 22 T cell receptor beta chains from a single sample sequenced in a study of blood T cell repertoires in COVID-19. The method was immunoSEQ multiplex PCR; TCRdb's version includes in-frame clones alone and lacks a portion of them. The repertoire has 200,000 to 250,000 clones, over 75% of them found once; the top ten carry less than 2%. Sample: PBMCs or T cells enriched from blood (not recorded which). These TCRs come from a man aged 35-49 years who had recovered from COVID-19.

V is TRBV28 and J is TRBJ2-7, with TRBD2 matching 9 bases. From germline, CDR1 is MDHEN and CDR2 SYDVKM. The CDR3 extends over 15 amino acids. V dropped 3 bases and J dropped 3; count of bases not matched to a gene: 6. The CDR3 region is CASSFVGSGSYEQYF. The CDR3 bases are TGTGCCAGCAGTTTCGTTGGTAGCGGGAGCTACGAGCAGTACTTC.

The chain carries TRBV9 and TRBJ1-4; D gene unclear. This CDR3 comprises 11 residues. Between the trimmed V and J ends, which lost 4 bases and 8 bases, there was a span of 6 bases. Germline lookup yields CDR1 SGDLS and CDR2 YYNGEE. CDR3 sequence reads: CASSTGEKLFF. The CDR3 DNA reads TGTGCCAGCAGCACCGGGGAAAAACTGTTTTTT.

The J gene is TRBJ1-6, the V gene TRBV6-5; 7 nucleotides align to TRBD1. Looked up from germline, CDR1 is MNHEY and CDR2 is SVGAGI. V lost 3 bases and J lost 7; bases outside the gene matches: 6. This CDR3 is 15 amino acids long. Written as DNA, the CDR3 is TGTGCCAGCAGTTATGACAGGGCGGGAAATTCACCCCTCCACTTT. Translating gives CASSYDRAGNSPLHF.

This clone was seen only once. The chain combines TRBV12-3 or TRBV12-4 with TRBJ2-3; D is unclear. V was clipped by 3 bases and J by 1 base, with 5 bases between them. The CDR3 is made up of 13 amino acids. CDR3 region: CASSFRGTDTQYF. The DNA for the CDR3 is TGTGCCAGCAGTTTTCGGGGCACAGATACGCAGTATTTT.

V and J are TRBV6-5 and TRBJ1-3; 8 bases are shared with TRBD1. J was trimmed by 3 bases and V by 7 bases; bases with no gene match: 8. The CDR3 covers 15 residues. Germline V gene lookup returns CDR1 MNHEY and CDR2 SVGAGI. The CDR3 nucleotides are TGTGCCAGCAACTTCGGACAGGGCTTTGGAAACACCATATATTTT. This sequence encodes CASNFGQGFGNTIYF.

In its sample, this clone was seen a few times. The genes are TRBV27 and TRBJ1-5, with TRBD1 matching over 9 bases. From germline, CDR1 is MNHEY and CDR2 SMNVEV (reference sequence). J gave up 0 bases and V 5 bases, and 2 bases lay outside the gene matches. The CDR3 sequence is 15 residues long. This chain's CDR3 is CASSRTGDSNQPQHF. In DNA form, the CDR3 reads TGTGCCAGCAGTCGGACAGGGGATAGCAATCAGCCCCAGCATTTT.

The J gene is TRBJ2-5, the V gene TRBV7-8, with 8 bases lining up with TRBD2. This CDR3 is 14 amino acids long. From germline, CDR1 is SGHVS and CDR2 FQNEAQ. V was clipped by 5 bases and J by 3 bases; unmatched bases: 5. The CDR3 DNA sequence: TGTGCCAGCAGCCCTCTAGCGGGCGAAGAGACCCAGTACTTC. This gives the protein CASSPLAGEETQYF. Supplemented by reference TRBV7-8 and TRBJ2-5, the full variable domain reads GAGVSQSPRYKVAKRGQDVALRCDPISGHVSLFWYQQALGQGPEFLTYFQNEAQLDKSGLPSDRFFAERPEGSVSTLKIQRTQQEDSAVYLCASSPLAGEETQYFGPGTRLLVL.

J is TRBJ2-1 and V is TRBV28, with D perhaps matching TRBD2 (5 bases). The V gene's germline CDR1 is MDHEN and CDR2 SYDVKM. The ends were cut back, 10 bases at V and 0 bases at J, with 19 bases in the middle. This CDR3 region has 16 residues. CDR3 residues: CATRGSGINSYNEQFF. The CDR3 nucleotides are TGTGCCACCCGGGGAAGCGGAATAAACTCCTACAATGAGCAGTTCTTC.

With respect to this clone: Other DNA sequences in this specimen translate into the identical CDR3. The chain employs TRBV11-2 and TRBJ1-3; D gene unclear. The V and J ends lost 3 bases and 4 bases respectively, with 13 bases between them. The CDR3 consists of 15 residues. CDR1 is SGHAT and CDR2 is FQNNGV in the germline V gene. This chain's CDR3 is CASSFENSRGNTIYF. The CDR3 coding sequence is TGTGCCAGCAGCTTTGAAAATTCCAGGGGAAACACCATATATTTT.

CDR3 sequence reads: CASSGNRAGNEQFF. CDR3 DNA: TGTGCCAGCAGTGGGAACAGGGCTGGCAATGAGCAGTTCTTC. The rearrangement links TRBV6-4 to TRBJ2-1, with TRBD1 as a possible D gene (6 bases). The CDR3 runs to 14 residues. Trimming shortened V by 4 bases and J by 6 bases, and 13 bases separated the two germline ends. Germline CDR1 and CDR2: MRHNA and SNTAGT.

The rearrangement joins TRBV20-1 to TRBJ1-1; 8 bases are shared with TRBD1. Germline V gene sequence: CDR1 DFQATT, CDR2 SNEGSKA (reference sequence). The CDR3 is 11 amino acids. The junction had 4 bases not matched to a gene; V was cut back by 1 base and J by 12 bases. In DNA form, the CDR3 reads TGCAGTGCTAGAGCCAGGGGGCGGACTTTCTTT. Protein: CSARARGRTFF.

The CDR3 nucleotides read TGTGCCAGCAGTTCCTGGACAGGGATGTCTGGGGCCAACGTCCTGACTTTC. Translated, it gives CASSSWTGMSGANVLTF. J is TRBJ2-6 and V is TRBV27, with TRBD1 matching over 8 bases. The CDR3 has 17 residues. Germline V gives CDR1 MNHEY, CDR2 SMNVEV (reference sequence). The V segment lost 4 bases and the J segment 1 base; nucleotides outside the gene matches: 6.

The genes are TRBV5-1 and TRBJ1-2, with 7 bases lining up with TRBD1. There are 14 residues in the CDR3. The germline CDR1 and CDR2 sequences are SGHRS and YFSETQ. Trimming cost V 3 bases and J 4 bases; bases outside gene matches: 6. The chain's CDR3 is CASSSGQRSYGYTF. CDR3 in DNA: TGCGCCAGCAGCTCGGGACAGAGAAGCTATGGCTACACCTTC. The full variable domain, completed using reference TRBV5-1 and TRBJ1-2, is KAGVTQTPRYLIKTRGQQVTLSCSPISGHRSVSWYQQTPGQGLQFLFEYFSETQRNKGNFPGRFSGRQFSNSRSEMNVSTLELGDSALYLCASSSGQRSYGYTFGSGTRLTVV.

The genes are TRBV7-3 and TRBJ2-7; TRBD1 matches 8 bases. This CDR3 has 19 amino acids. The junction had 19 bases not matched to a gene; V was cut back by 5 bases and J by 1 base. The germline V gene encodes CDR1 SGHTA and CDR2 FQGTGA. CDR3 protein: CASSAEGEFPGGRSYEQYF. CDR3 in DNA: TGTGCCAGCAGCGCAGAAGGTGAGTTTCCAGGGGGCCGATCCTACGAGCAGTACTTC. The variable domain in full, with the rest retrieved from reference TRBV7-3 and TRBJ2-7, is GAGVSQTPSNKVTEKGKYVELRCDPISGHTALYWYRQSLGQGPEFLIYFQGTGAADDSGLPNDRFFAVRPEGSVSTLKIQRTERGDSAVYLCASSAEGEFPGGRSYEQYFGPGTRLTVT.

This chain links TRBV11-3 with TRBJ2-3; 9 bases are shared with TRBD2. The ends lost 5 bases at V and 4 bases at J; junction bases unmatched: 4. CDR3 length: 14 amino acids. Germline-derived CDR1 and CDR2 are SGHNT and YENEEA. The CDR3 loop reads CASSTGLASDTQYF. CDR3 nucleotide sequence: TGTGCCAGCAGCACCGGACTAGCGTCAGATACGCAGTATTTT.

The chain carries TRBV20-1 and TRBJ2-1; D perhaps matches TRBD1 (6 bases). Looked up from germline, CDR1 is DFQATT and CDR2 is SNEGSKA (reference sequence). V lost 3 bases and J 2 bases, leaving 17 bases between the germline ends. CDR3 size: 16 residues. This CDR3 is CSASVGFRGTYNEQFF. In DNA, the CDR3 is TGCAGTGCTAGTGTGGGTTTCAGGGGCACCTACAATGAGCAGTTCTTC.

The CDR3 sequence: CASLQPYSNQPQHF. The CDR3 nucleotides read TGTGCCAGTTTACAGCCGTATAGCAATCAGCCCCAGCATTTT. The chain links TRBV19 to TRBJ1-5; D ambiguous. This CDR3 contains 14 residues. V lost 8 bases to trimming and J lost 0 bases, with 11 bases between them. CDR1 is LNHDA and CDR2 is SQIVND in the germline V gene (reference sequence).

The J gene is TRBJ2-1, the V gene TRBV19, with D unclear. CDR3 size: 13 residues. Germline V lookup: CDR1 LNHDA, CDR2 SQIVND (reference sequence). V lost 1 base and J lost 4, with 5 bases in between. The CDR3 loop is CASSIGGYNEQFF. The CDR3 bases are TGTGCCAGTAGTATAGGCGGTTACAATGAGCAGTTCTTC.

The chain links TRBV27 to TRBJ1-5, with D perhaps matching TRBD1 (5 bases). Germline loops: CDR1 MNHEY, CDR2 SMNVEV (reference sequence). The V end lost 3 bases, the J end lost 4 bases, and 16 bases lay between the germline ends. The CDR3 covers 16 residues. CDR3 protein: CASSLIGRAGNQPQHF. The CDR3 coding sequence is TGTGCCAGCAGTTTGATAGGCAGGGCCGGGAATCAGCCCCAGCATTTT.

The chain recombines TRBV6-5 with TRBJ1-2, with no clear D. Trimming cost V 5 bases and J 4 bases, with 11 bases left between them. CDR3 size: 13 residues. Germline V gene lookup returns CDR1 MNHEY and CDR2 SVGAGI. CDR3 nucleotides: TGTGCCAGCAGTCTTCTGGCAGGCTATGGCTACACCTTC. Translation gives CASSLLAGYGYTF.

This rearrangement joins TRBV5-4 to TRBJ1-2; possible D gene TRBD1, 6 bases. The germline CDR1 and CDR2 sequences are SGHNT and YYREEE (reference sequence). The CDR3 runs 17 residues. V was clipped by 1 base and J by 4 bases, with 20 bases between them. CDR3 bases: TGTGCCAGCAGCTTGTTTTCTTTCAGGGACACCTTCTATGGCTACACCTTC. Its translation is CASSLFSFRDTFYGYTF.

V and J are TRBV10-3 and TRBJ1-2; no clear D gene. The CDR3 covers 12 residues. The germline V gene encodes CDR1 ENHRY and CDR2 SYGVKD. V was clipped by 3 bases and J by 7 bases, with 9 bases between them. CDR3 in DNA: TGTGCCATCAGTGATCCAGGCCCTGGCTACACCTTC. Its translation: CAISDPGPGYTF.